This T cell receptor (beta chain) was captured in a study of blood T cell repertoires in COVID-19. Study background: PBMCs, B-cell-depleted T cells, or T cells provided the cDNA or gDNA that made up the material.

There are 13 residues in the CDR3. V was shortened by 5 bases and J by 4 bases, with 11 bases between the two germline ends. CDR1 and CDR2 from the germline V gene are SGHTA and FQGTGA. The protocol was immunoSEQ multiplex PCR, while the TCRdb copy is restricted to in-frame clones and leaves out a portion. The sample records approximately 270,000 clones, 80% to 85% being singletons. The source material was peripheral blood. This chain joins TRBV7-3 and TRBJ1-1; tentative D call: TRBD1 (6 bases). The source of this sequence is a person between 70 and 80 years old with COVID-19, enrolled during active disease. The CDR3: CASSVDRFTEAFF. The CDR3 nucleotides read TGTGCCAGCAGCGTAGACAGGTTCACTGAAGCTTTCTTT.